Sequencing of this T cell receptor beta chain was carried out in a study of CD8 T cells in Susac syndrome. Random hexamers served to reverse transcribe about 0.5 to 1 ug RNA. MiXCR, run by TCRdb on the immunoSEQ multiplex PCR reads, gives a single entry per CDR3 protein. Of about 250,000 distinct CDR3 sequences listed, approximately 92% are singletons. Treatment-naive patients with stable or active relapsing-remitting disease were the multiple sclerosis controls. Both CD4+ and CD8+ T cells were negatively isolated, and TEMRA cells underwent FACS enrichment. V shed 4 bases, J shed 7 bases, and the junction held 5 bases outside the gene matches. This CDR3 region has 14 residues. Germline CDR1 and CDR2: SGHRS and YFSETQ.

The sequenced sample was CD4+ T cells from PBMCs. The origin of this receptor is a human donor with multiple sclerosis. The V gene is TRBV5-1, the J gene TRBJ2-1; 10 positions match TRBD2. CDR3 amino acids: CASSLEREGNEQFF. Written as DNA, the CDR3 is TGCGCCAGCAGCCTCGAGCGGGAGGGGAATGAGCAGTTCTTC.